The 23 T cell receptor beta chains below come from one sample, sequenced in a study of cytomegalovirus exposure and HLA in healthy donors. Clones were read by immunoSEQ multiplex PCR, and TCRdb kept only the in-frame ones, dropping some. This table holds about 98,000 clones, roughly 89% found once. The sequenced sample was PBMCs. The receptor source for this set is a woman aged 25 to 39 in good health and CMV-seronegative.

This rearrangement joins TRBV2 to TRBJ1-2, with D perhaps matching TRBD1 (5 bases). The CDR3 is 13 residues long. Trimming took 5 bases from V and 7 from J, leaving 14 bases between them. Germline CDR1 and CDR2: SNHLY and FYNNEI. Here the CDR3 reads CASSPNWGGGYTF. The CDR3 nucleotides are TGTGCCAGCAGTCCTAACTGGGGGGGTGGCTACACCTTC.

The gene calls are TRBV5-6 and TRBJ2-1, with 12 bases aligning to TRBD2. Germline V gives CDR1 SGHDT, CDR2 YYEEEE. The CDR3 runs to 15 residues. V was pared by 4 bases and J by 6 bases, with 5 bases of the junction left unmatched. As DNA, the CDR3 is TGTGCCAGCAGCAACCCTAGCGGGAGGGCCAATGAGCAGTTCTTC. Translation: CASSNPSGRANEQFF. The full variable domain, rest sourced from reference TRBV5-6 and TRBJ2-1, is DAGVTQSPTHLIKTRGQQVTLRCSPKSGHDTVSWYQQALGQGPQFIFQYYEEEERQRGNFPDRFSGHQFPNYSSELNVNALLLGDSALYLCASSNPSGRANEQFFGPGTRLTVL.

On this clone: A junction boundary mismatches the germline segment, possibly from a read error. V is TRBV7-7 and J is TRBJ2-1; unclear D gene. The CDR3 length is 13 residues. Germline values: CDR1 SSHAT, CDR2 FNYEAQ (reference sequence). The CDR3 DNA reads TGTGCTAGCAGCTTAGGAGATTACAATGAGCAGTTCTTC. It is translated as CASSLGDYNEQFF.

The rearrangement joins TRBV7-2 to TRBJ2-2, with TRBD1 identical over 9 bases. The V gene's germline CDR1 is SGHTA and CDR2 FQGNSA. With V trimmed by 3 bases and J by 4 bases, 9 bases remained unmatched. The CDR3 totals 17 residues. The CDR3 DNA follows: TGTGCCAGCAGCTTCGGGACAGGGAGTCTCGGCACCGGGGAGCTGTTTTTT. Protein product: CASSFGTGSLGTGELFF.

V is TRBV7-9 and J is TRBJ2-1; TRBD2 matches at 7 bases. Germline lookup yields CDR1 SEHNR and CDR2 FQNEAQ (reference sequence). This CDR3 comprises 12 residues. The junction had 7 bases not matched to a gene; V was cut back by 7 bases and J by 10 bases. CDR3 loop: CASNTGGVEQFF. CDR3 nucleotide sequence: TGTGCCAGCAATACTGGGGGGGTAGAGCAGTTCTTC.

The table lists this clone with a few counts. This chain joins TRBV19 and TRBJ2-2, with 10 bases matching TRBD2. V lost 9 bases and J lost 7; bases outside the gene matches: 8. CDR3 length equals 14 residues. Germline V CDR1 and CDR2: LNHDA, SQIVND (reference sequence). The CDR3 sequence is CASERGGQNGELFF. The CDR3 DNA follows: TGTGCCAGCGAGCGGGGGGGCCAGAACGGGGAGCTGTTTTTT. Complete variable domain (other parts from reference TRBV19 and TRBJ2-2): DGGITQSPKYLFRKEGQNVTLSCEQNLNHDAMYWYRQDPGQGLRLIYYSQIVNDFQKGDIAEGYSVSREKKESFPLTVTSAQKNPTAFYLCASERGGQNGELFFGEGSRLTVL.

The J gene is TRBJ1-2, the V gene TRBV7-9; a possible D gene is TRBD1 (6 bases). The germline gives CDR1 SEHNR, CDR2 FQNEAQ (reference sequence). The CDR3 has 13 residues. V was pared by 2 bases and J by 4 bases, with 8 bases between. CDR3 DNA sequence: TGTGCCAGCAGCTTAACAGGGCCCTATGGCTACACCTTC. Its translation: CASSLTGPYGYTF.

The chain recombines TRBV27 with TRBJ2-3, with TRBD1 matching 8 bases. Germline V lookup: CDR1 MNHEY, CDR2 SMNVEV (reference sequence). This CDR3 comprises 16 residues. V was clipped by 2 bases and J by 3 bases; unmatched bases: 7. The CDR3 loop reads CASSLPPTGGTDTQYF. The CDR3 DNA reads as TGTGCCAGCAGTTTACCCCCCACAGGGGGTACAGATACGCAGTATTTT.

The V call is TRBV6-5, the J call TRBJ2-2; D not resolved. The CDR3 length is 15 residues. The germline CDR1 and CDR2 sequences are MNHEY and SVGAGI. Trimming took off 2 bases at V and 1 base at J, with 8 bases between the two ends. In DNA, the CDR3 is TGTGCCAGCAGTTACCAGAATATGAACACCGGGGAGCTGTTTTTT. This gives the protein CASSYQNMNTGELFF.

The rearrangement joins TRBV19 to TRBJ2-1, with 8 bases matching TRBD2. In germline, CDR1 is LNHDA, CDR2 SQIVND (reference sequence). The CDR3 extends over 14 amino acids. V dropped 7 bases and J dropped 6; count of bases not matched to a gene: 8. CDR3 loop: CASTRTSRLNEQFF. The CDR3 DNA sequence: TGTGCCAGTACCCGGACTAGCCGACTCAATGAGCAGTTCTTC.

The rearrangement joins TRBV18 to TRBJ2-7; 12 bases fit TRBD2. V gave up 4 bases and J gave up 3 bases; unmatched junction bases: 7. This CDR3 has 16 residues. CDR1 and CDR2 (germline): KGHSH, LQKENI. CDR3 bases: TGTGCCAGCTCACACGGGACTAGCGGGCCGGTCTACGAGCAGTACTTC. Translation gives CASSHGTSGPVYEQYF.

The chain combines TRBV11-3 with TRBJ1-1; no clear D. Trimming removed 3 bases from V and 6 bases from J, with 11 bases in between. The CDR3 runs to 13 residues. Germline-derived CDR1 and CDR2 are SGHNT and YENEEA. The chain's CDR3 is CASSLAGSAEAFF. The CDR3 region has the DNA TGTGCCAGCAGCTTGGCCGGGAGCGCTGAAGCTTTCTTT.

The V and J genes are TRBV27 and TRBJ2-7; TRBD2 aligns across 11 bases. Germline trimming cut 7 bases from V and 3 bases from J; bases unmatched to any gene: 11. Germline V gives CDR1 MNHEY, CDR2 SMNVEV (reference sequence). The CDR3 is 16 residues long. This CDR3 reads CASTPLLAGAGYEQYF. In DNA, the CDR3 is TGTGCCAGCACTCCTTTACTAGCGGGAGCAGGCTACGAGCAGTACTTC.

This rearrangement joins TRBV5-1 to TRBJ1-6; the match to TRBD1 covers 8 bases. J lost 6 bases, V lost 4 bases, and 3 bases had no gene match. The CDR3 consists of 14 residues. Germline V lookup: CDR1 SGHRS, CDR2 YFSETQ. Here the CDR3 reads CASSGTGFNSPLHF. The DNA for the CDR3 is TGCGCCAGCAGCGGGACAGGATTTAATTCACCCCTCCACTTT.

V is TRBV29-1 and J is TRBJ1-1, with TRBD1 as a possible D gene (6 bases). CDR3 size: 12 residues. V shed 8 bases and J shed 1 base, with 11 bases lying between them. Germline-derived CDR1 and CDR2 are SQVTM and ANQGSEA. CDR3 protein: CSSRQANTEAFF. DNA of the CDR3: TGCAGCAGCAGACAGGCGAACACTGAAGCTTTCTTT.

The V gene is TRBV7-2, the J gene TRBJ1-1; D is unresolved. CDR3 length: 11 amino acids. Germline values: CDR1 SGHTA, CDR2 FQGNSA. Trimming stripped 4 bases from V and 6 bases from J, with 6 bases between. CDR3 sequence reads: CASSSLAEAFF. Written as DNA, the CDR3 is TGTGCCAGCAGCTCGTTAGCTGAAGCTTTCTTT.

The chain employs TRBV4-3 and TRBJ1-1, with 8 bases fitting TRBD1. The J segment lost 1 base and the V segment lost 1 base, leaving 2 bases of the junction unmatched. There are 15 residues in the CDR3. Germline CDR1 reads LGHNA; CDR2 reads YSLEER. CDR3 sequence reads: CASSQVTGGNTEAFF. The CDR3 bases are TGCGCCAGCAGCCAAGTCACAGGGGGGAACACTGAAGCTTTCTTT.

The rearrangement uses TRBV19 and TRBJ1-5; D ambiguous. Per germline, CDR1 LNHDA and CDR2 SQIVND (reference sequence). The CDR3 spans 14 residues. Trimming stripped 3 bases from V and 2 bases from J, with 8 bases between. The CDR3: CASSIIRGNQPQHF. The DNA for the CDR3 is TGTGCCAGTAGTATTATCCGAGGCAATCAGCCCCAGCATTTT.

The chain carries TRBV7-3 and TRBJ2-1; TRBD1 matches at 7 bases. The CDR3 is 15 amino acids. Germline CDR1 SGHTA, CDR2 FQGTGA. V gave up 5 bases and J gave up 8 bases; unmatched junction bases: 12. Written as DNA, the CDR3 is TGTGCCAGCAGCCCCAGACAGGGCCCCGTGGATGAGCAGTTCTTC. This gives the protein CASSPRQGPVDEQFF.

This chain uses TRBV11-1 with TRBJ2-6, with 9 bases lining up with TRBD1. Germline-derived CDR1 and CDR2 are SGHAT and FQDESV (reference sequence). V dropped 5 bases and J dropped 4; count of bases not matched to a gene: 6. CDR3 length: 16 residues. As DNA, the CDR3 is TGTGCCAGCAGCCAAGACAGGGGGTCCGGGGCCAACGTCCTGACTTTC. Its translation: CASSQDRGSGANVLTF.

This chain links TRBV18 with TRBJ1-6; 11 nucleotides match TRBD1. CDR3 length equals 16 residues. Trimming removed 6 bases from V and 9 bases from J; junction bases left unmatched: 10. Germline CDR1 reads KGHSH; CDR2 reads LQKENI. CDR3 loop: CASSDRGRLESSPLHF. CDR3 DNA: TGTGCCAGCTCGGACAGGGGGCGTTTAGAGAGTTCACCCCTCCACTTT. Complete variable domain (other parts from reference TRBV18 and TRBJ1-6): NAGVMQNPRHLVRRRGQEARLRCSPMKGHSHVYWYRQLPEEGLKFMVYLQKENIIDESGMPKERFSAEFPKEGPSILRIQQVVRGDSAAYFCASSDRGRLESSPLHFGNGTRLTVT.

This clone is a singleton in its sample. The chain links TRBV5-6 to TRBJ2-4, with 8 positions matching TRBD1. The J segment lost 7 bases and the V segment lost 0 bases, leaving 6 bases of the junction unmatched. The CDR3 loop spans 15 amino acids. From germline, CDR1 is SGHDT and CDR2 YYEEEE. CDR3: CASSLASGGFNIQYF. In DNA, the CDR3 is TGTGCCAGCAGCTTGGCATCAGGGGGCTTCAACATTCAGTACTTC.

The chain is built from TRBV11-3 and TRBJ2-7, with TRBD2 identical over 10 bases. There are 14 residues in the CDR3. Germline-derived CDR1 and CDR2 are SGHNT and YENEEA. The ends lost 5 bases at V and 4 bases at J; junction bases unmatched: 5. The CDR3 bases are TGTGCCAGCAGCCGAGGGACTAGCGAGTACGAGCAGTACTTC. This sequence encodes CASSRGTSEYEQYF.